This TCR beta chain was sequenced in a study of T cells after yellow fever vaccination. General study results and limits: Contaminants from the bulk population, in the form of abundant clonotypes, could be found in FACS-sorted repertoires.

Making TCR cDNA involved 5'RACE template switching, which added UMIs and a universal primer site. TCRdb re-analysed the 5' RACE reads in MiXCR, keeping a single row per CDR3 protein. Among around 100,000 distinct CDR3 sequences listed, around 5.8% were seen once. This clonotype was picked up a small number of times. Its antigen is not known. The V and J ends lost 2 bases and 4 bases respectively, with 12 bases between them. The CDR3 runs to 15 residues. Germline V gene sequence: CDR1 MNHNY, CDR2 SVGAGI (reference sequence). Sequences were derived from CD8+ T cells sorted from PBMCs, sampled 10 days after the yellow fever booster vaccination. This receptor was identified in a man aged 18-30 years who received the YFV17D yellow fever vaccine. J is TRBJ1-5 and V is TRBV6-6; D gene unclear. In DNA form, the CDR3 reads TGTGCCAGCAGTTACCGGCAGGCCCTAAATCAGCCCCAGCATTTT. Amino acid sequence: CASSYRQALNQPQHF.